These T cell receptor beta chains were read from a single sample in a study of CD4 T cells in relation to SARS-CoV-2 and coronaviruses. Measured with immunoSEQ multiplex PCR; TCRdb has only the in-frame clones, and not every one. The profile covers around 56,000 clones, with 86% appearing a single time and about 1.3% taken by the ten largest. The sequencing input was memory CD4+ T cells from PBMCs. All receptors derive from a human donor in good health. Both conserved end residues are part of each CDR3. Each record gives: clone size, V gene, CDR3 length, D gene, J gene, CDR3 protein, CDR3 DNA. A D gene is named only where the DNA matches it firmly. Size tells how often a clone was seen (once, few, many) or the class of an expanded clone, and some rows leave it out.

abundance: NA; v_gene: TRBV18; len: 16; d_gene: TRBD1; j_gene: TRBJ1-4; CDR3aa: CASSGESDRVGEKLFF; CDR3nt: TGTGCCAGCTCTGGGGAGTCGGACAGGGTCGGTGAAAAACTGTTTTTT
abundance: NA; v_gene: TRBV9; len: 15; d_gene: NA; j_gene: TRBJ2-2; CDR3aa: CASSSRQVFAGELFF; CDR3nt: TGTGCCAGCAGTTCTAGACAGGTTTTTGCCGGGGAGCTGTTTTTT
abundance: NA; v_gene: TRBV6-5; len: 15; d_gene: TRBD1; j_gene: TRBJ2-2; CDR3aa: CASRTGGWNTGELFF; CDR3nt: TGTGCCAGCAGGACAGGGGGCTGGAACACCGGGGAGCTGTTTTTT
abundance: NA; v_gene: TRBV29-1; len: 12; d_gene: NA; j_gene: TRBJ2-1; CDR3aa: CSAAVGAPEQFF; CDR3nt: TGCAGCGCCGCTGTGGGGGCCCCCGAGCAGTTCTTC
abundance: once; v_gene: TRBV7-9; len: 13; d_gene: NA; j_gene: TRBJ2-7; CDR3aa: CASSLRGGDEQYF; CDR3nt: TGTGCCAGCAGCTTACGCGGGGGCGACGAGCAGTACTTC
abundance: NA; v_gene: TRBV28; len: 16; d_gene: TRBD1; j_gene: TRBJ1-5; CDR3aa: CASRHDRARYNQPQHF; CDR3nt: TGTGCCAGCAGGCACGACAGGGCTAGATACAATCAGCCCCAGCATTTT
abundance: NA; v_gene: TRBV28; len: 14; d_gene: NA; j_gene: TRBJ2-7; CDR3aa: CASSYGLTSYEQYF; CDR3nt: TGTGCCAGCAGTTATGGACTCACCTCCTACGAGCAGTACTTC
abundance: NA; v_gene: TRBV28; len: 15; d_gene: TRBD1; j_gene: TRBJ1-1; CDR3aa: CASSPQLGQGFQAFF; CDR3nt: TGTGCCAGCAGTCCACAACTGGGACAGGGGTTTCAAGCTTTCTTT
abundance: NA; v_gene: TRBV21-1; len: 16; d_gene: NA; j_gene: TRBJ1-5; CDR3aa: CASSKPGKVPNQPQHF; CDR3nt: TGTGCCAGCAGCAAACCCGGGAAGGTCCCTAATCAGCCCCAGCATTTT
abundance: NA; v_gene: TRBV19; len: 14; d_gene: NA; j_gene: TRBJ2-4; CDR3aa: CASSIVLTGNIQYF; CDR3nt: TGTGCCAGTAGTATAGTCCTGACTGGGAACATTCAGTACTTC
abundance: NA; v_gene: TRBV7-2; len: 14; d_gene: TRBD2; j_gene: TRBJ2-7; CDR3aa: CASSLAGGGYEQYF; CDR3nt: TGTGCCAGCAGCCTAGCGGGTGGGGGGTACGAGCAGTACTTC
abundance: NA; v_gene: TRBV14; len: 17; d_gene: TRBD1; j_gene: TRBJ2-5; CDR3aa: CASSQTPGQGAQGTQYF; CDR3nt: TGTGCCAGCAGCCAAACCCCAGGACAGGGCGCGCAGGGGACCCAGTACTTC
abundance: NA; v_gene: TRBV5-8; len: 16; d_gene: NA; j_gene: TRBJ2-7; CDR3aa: CASSGGFWTASYEQYF; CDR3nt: TGTGCCAGCAGCGGCGGGTTCTGGACAGCCTCCTACGAGCAGTACTTC
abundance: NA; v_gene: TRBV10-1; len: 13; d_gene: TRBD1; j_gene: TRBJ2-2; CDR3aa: CASSRQGTGELFF; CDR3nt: TGCGCCAGCAGTAGACAGGGGACCGGGGAGCTGTTTTTT
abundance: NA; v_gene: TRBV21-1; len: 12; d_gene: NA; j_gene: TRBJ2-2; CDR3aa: CASSKDGGELFF; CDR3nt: TGTGCCAGCAGCAAAGATGGCGGGGAGCTGTTTTTT
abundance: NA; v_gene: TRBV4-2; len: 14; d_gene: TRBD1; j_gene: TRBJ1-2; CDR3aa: CASSLGTDPYGYTF; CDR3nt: TGTGCCAGCAGCCTAGGGACAGACCCGTATGGCTACACCTTC
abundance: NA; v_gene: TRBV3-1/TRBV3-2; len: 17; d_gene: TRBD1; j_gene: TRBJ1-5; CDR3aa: CASSFTGQGASNQPQHF; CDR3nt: TGTGCCAGCAGCTTTACCGGACAGGGGGCGAGCAATCAGCCCCAGCATTTT
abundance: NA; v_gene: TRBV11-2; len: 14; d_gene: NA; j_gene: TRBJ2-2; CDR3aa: CASRTGYNTGELFF; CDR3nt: TGTGCCAGCAGGACTGGATATAACACCGGGGAGCTGTTTTTT
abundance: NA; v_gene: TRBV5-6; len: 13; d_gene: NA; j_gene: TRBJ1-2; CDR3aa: CASSPRSVYGYTF; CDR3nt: TGTGCCAGCAGCCCGAGGAGCGTTTATGGCTACACCTTC
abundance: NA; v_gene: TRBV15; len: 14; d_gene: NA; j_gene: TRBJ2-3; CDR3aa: CATSRDTGIDTQYF; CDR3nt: TGTGCCACCAGCAGAGATACAGGGATAGATACGCAGTATTTT